The next 26 T cell receptor beta chains were all read from a single sample in a study of multiple sclerosis patients with progressive multifocal leukoencephalopathy. Sequencing was performed with immunoSEQ multiplex PCR; in TCRdb, only in-frame clones are kept and a portion is missing. This table holds approximately 27,000 clones, approximately 85% found once. Documented time point: time of PML onset. Specimen: PBMCs, collected from a patient treated with natalizumab. Source of these receptors: a woman aged 25-40 years with progressive multifocal leukoencephalopathy.

The gene calls are TRBV4-1 and TRBJ2-2, with unresolved D. Trimming cost V 4 bases and J 3 bases, with 12 bases left between them. Germline-derived CDR1 and CDR2 are MGHRA and YSYEKL. The CDR3 runs 15 residues. This CDR3 is CASSPSPRDTGELFF. In DNA, the CDR3 is TGCGCCAGCAGCCCAAGCCCCAGAGACACCGGGGAGCTGTTTTTT.

The V call is TRBV6-1, the J call TRBJ2-7; the D gene is possibly TRBD2 (6 bases). V was shortened by 1 base and J by 6 bases, with 13 bases between the two germline ends. Germline CDR1 MNHNS, CDR2 SASEGT. The CDR3 is 14 residues long. CDR3 sequence: CASSEGLGSSEQYF. The DNA of the CDR3 is TGTGCCAGCAGTGAAGGACTAGGGTCGTCCGAGCAGTACTTC.

This clone was seen only a few times. The rearrangement uses TRBV10-3 and TRBJ2-7, with D tentatively TRBD1 (5 bases). The CDR3 consists of 14 residues. Per the germline V gene, CDR1 is ENHRY and CDR2 is SYGVKD. Between the trimmed V and J ends, which lost 11 bases and 2 bases, there was a span of 19 bases. The CDR3 region has the DNA TGTGCCTTGTTGCCCTACAGGCCGACCTACGAGCAGTACTTC. Translation: CALLPYRPTYEQYF.

The chain carries TRBV6-1 and TRBJ2-3; 10 bases map to TRBD2. V shed 2 bases, J shed 4 bases, and the junction held 0 bases outside the gene matches. The CDR3 totals 14 residues. CDR1 and CDR2 from the germline V gene are MNHNS and SASEGT. CDR3 sequence: CASSELAGADTQYF. Here the CDR3 DNA reads TGTGCCAGCAGTGAACTAGCGGGAGCAGATACGCAGTATTTT.

In regard to this clone: At one end, the junction sequence differs from germline, possibly due to a read error. CDR3: CASSPTNGGAEQYF. For the CDR3, the DNA is TGTGCTAGCAGCCCCACAAATGGGGGGGCCGAGCAGTACTTC. The V and J genes are TRBV7-7 and TRBJ2-7; D may be TRBD2 (7 bases). CDR1 and CDR2 from the germline V gene are SSHAT and FNYEAQ (reference sequence). The CDR3 length is 14 residues.

The chain is built from TRBV5-8 and TRBJ1-5; 7 bases agree with TRBD1. The ends lost 0 bases at V and 1 base at J; junction bases unmatched: 4. CDR3 length: 16 residues. In germline, CDR1 is SGHTS, CDR2 YDEGEE. This CDR3 is CASSLAGQRSNQPQHF. The CDR3 nucleotides read TGTGCCAGCAGCTTGGCGGGACAGCGGAGCAATCAGCCCCAGCATTTT.

This clone has just one count. V and J are TRBV4-1 and TRBJ1-5, with no clear D. V was pared by 5 bases and J by 9 bases, with 8 bases between. This CDR3 is built from 11 residues. Germline V gene lookup returns CDR1 MGHRA and CDR2 YSYEKL. CDR3 coding DNA: TGCGCCAGCAGCACCCGCTGGCCCCAGCATTTT. Protein product: CASSTRWPQHF.

The chain links TRBV28 to TRBJ1-2; a weak D match, TRBD1 (5 bases). The CDR3 runs 13 residues. CDR1 is MDHEN, CDR2 SYDVKM, per germline. V lost 6 bases and J lost 4, with 12 bases in between. Written as DNA, the CDR3 is TGTGCCAGCAGCCGAGGGGAATCCTATGGCTACACCTTC. Translating gives CASSRGESYGYTF.

The rearrangement uses TRBV28 and TRBJ2-3; D is possibly TRBD1 or TRBD2 (5 bases each). The CDR3 contains 15 residues. The germline gives CDR1 MDHEN, CDR2 SYDVKM. V dropped 6 bases and J dropped 2 bases, with 15 bases sitting between them. This chain's CDR3 is CASRVTGRFTDTQYF. The CDR3 DNA follows: TGTGCCAGCAGAGTTACGGGGCGGTTCACAGATACGCAGTATTTT.

CDR3 sequence (DNA): TGTGCCAGCAGCTTAATTGGGGACACTGAAGCTTTCTTT. Translation gives CASSLIGDTEAFF. The J gene is TRBJ1-1, the V gene TRBV7-3; no firm D call. CDR1 and CDR2 (germline): SGHTA, FQGTGA. Trimming removed 1 base at V and 3 bases at J, with 6 bases between. CDR3 length equals 13 residues. The whole variable domain, remainder taken from reference TRBV7-3 and TRBJ1-1, is GAGVSQTPSNKVTEKGKYVELRCDPISGHTALYWYRQSLGQGPEFLIYFQGTGAADDSGLPNDRFFAVRPEGSVSTLKIQRTERGDSAVYLCASSLIGDTEAFFGQGTRLTVV.

The V gene is TRBV7-2, the J gene TRBJ1-2; D is ambiguous. Germline V gene lookup returns CDR1 SGHTA and CDR2 FQGNSA. V lost 0 bases and J lost 0, with 20 bases in between. CDR3 length equals 19 residues. CDR3 loop: CASSLALGSGRLSNYGYTF. CDR3 bases: TGTGCCAGCAGCTTAGCCCTTGGGAGCGGGCGGCTCTCTAACTATGGCTACACCTTC.

The V call is TRBV29-1, the J call TRBJ2-7; the match to TRBD1 covers 9 bases. Germline trimming cut 4 bases from V and 3 bases from J; bases unmatched to any gene: 10. This CDR3 is built from 15 residues. Germline CDR1 SQVTM, CDR2 ANQGSEA. The DNA of the CDR3 is TGCAGCGTTGGGGGACCGGGACAGGGAGGCTACGAGCAGTACTTC. Protein: CSVGGPGQGGYEQYF.

The chain joins TRBV5-4 to TRBJ2-7; D not certain. Germline V gives CDR1 SGHNT, CDR2 YYREEE (reference sequence). Trimming left V 4 bases short and J 1 base short, with 12 bases between. The CDR3 has 14 amino acids. CDR3 sequence reads: CASSTGAVSYEQYF. For the CDR3, the DNA is TGTGCCAGCAGCACTGGCGCAGTTTCCTACGAGCAGTACTTC.

V is TRBV5-1 and J is TRBJ2-7; TRBD1 agrees at 8 bases. Germline CDR1 and CDR2: SGHRS and YFSETQ. V was pared by 2 bases and J by 5 bases, with 6 bases of the junction left unmatched. This CDR3 has 14 residues. The CDR3 loop is CASSFRDRFDEQYF. CDR3 nucleotide sequence: TGCGCCAGCAGCTTCCGGGACAGGTTCGACGAGCAGTACTTC.

The rearrangement uses TRBV6-5 and TRBJ1-2; D unresolved. Trimming pared 0 bases from V and 4 bases from J, leaving 15 bases between. The CDR3 contains 16 residues. Germline lookup yields CDR1 MNHEY and CDR2 SVGAGI. The CDR3 loop reads CASSYSGPRASYGYTF. The CDR3 DNA is TGTGCCAGCAGTTACTCGGGCCCCCGAGCCAGCTATGGCTACACCTTC.

The rearrangement uses TRBV7-8 and TRBJ1-4, with D uncertain. The CDR3 loop spans 14 amino acids. Trimming removed 1 base at V and 5 bases at J, with 8 bases between. The V gene's germline CDR1 is SGHVS and CDR2 FQNEAQ. The CDR3 region is CASSLGVSNEKLFF. The CDR3 region has the DNA TGTGCCAGCAGCTTAGGAGTCTCAAATGAAAAACTGTTTTTT.

The V gene is TRBV10-1, the J gene TRBJ1-5; D gene ambiguous. Germline V gives CDR1 WNHNN, CDR2 SYGVQD (reference sequence). With 7 bases removed from V and 2 bases from J, the gap between germline ends came to 24 bases. CDR3 size: 18 residues. In nucleotides, the CDR3 is TGCGCCAGCAACCAACCCGGAGTAGGGCCACCGGGCAATCAGCCCCAGCATTTT. This codes for CASNQPGVGPPGNQPQHF.

The genes are TRBV6-1 and TRBJ2-3; tentatively, D is TRBD2 (5 bases). Trimming left V 8 bases short and J 0 bases short, with 12 bases between. The germline V gene encodes CDR1 MNHNS and CDR2 SASEGT. The CDR3 spans 14 residues. The CDR3 sequence: CASGRRGSTDTQYF. The CDR3 DNA reads TGTGCCAGCGGCCGACGGGGAAGCACAGATACGCAGTATTTT.

The chain links TRBV6-6 to TRBJ1-1; D may be TRBD1 (5 bases). V was shortened by 5 bases and J by 11 bases, with 12 bases between the two germline ends. The CDR3 loop spans 11 amino acids. The germline V gene has CDR1 MNHNY and CDR2 SVGAGI (reference sequence). CDR3 in DNA: TGTGCCAGCAGTCCCGGGGGTGCTGCTTTCTTT. As protein: CASSPGGAAFF.

This chain connects TRBV19 to TRBJ1-2; 7 bases match TRBD1. The germline CDR1 and CDR2 sequences are LNHDA and SQIVND (reference sequence). The V and J ends lost 4 bases and 8 bases, in that order; junction bases with no gene match: 10. The CDR3 spans 14 residues. CDR3 coding DNA: TGTGCCAGTAGTACAGGGACAGCCGACGGCGGCTACACCTTC. Translated, it gives CASSTGTADGGYTF.

This sequence joins TRBV27 and TRBJ2-5, with 12 bases aligning to TRBD2. Per the germline V gene, CDR1 is MNHEY and CDR2 is SMNVEV (reference sequence). The V gene end was trimmed by 6 bases and the J gene end by 11 bases; junction bases not matched to a gene: 16. The CDR3 sequence is 16 residues long. CDR3 residues: CASSQLLAGGRREQYF. CDR3 bases: TGTGCCAGCAGCCAGCTACTAGCGGGGGGCCGTCGGGAGCAGTACTTC.

The chain couples TRBV7-1 to TRBJ2-5, with a possible D match to TRBD1 (6 bases). The J call may be mistaken, given a closer DNA end match to TRBJ2-7. TRBV7-1 is recorded as an ORF, its role being uncertain. CDR3 size: 14 residues. The CDR3 here is CASSLDLQGREQYF. CDR3 sequence (DNA): TGTGCCAGCAGCCTAGACTTACAGGGTCGCGAGCAGTACTTC.

With regard to this clone: Sequence at one end of the junction differs from germline and may be a read error. DNA for the CDR3: TGTGCCAGCAGCGCATCCCCTCCGGGGGCGGAGGGTTACAGTGAGCAGTTCTTC. Translating gives CASSASPPGAEGYSEQFF. The chain links TRBV9 to TRBJ2-1, with D perhaps being TRBD1 or TRBD2 (6 bases each). The CDR3 runs 18 residues. Germline V lookup: CDR1 SGDLS, CDR2 YYNGEE.

V usage is TRBV6-5 and J usage is TRBJ1-2; no definite D call. The germline V and J ends were trimmed by 5 bases and 2 bases, with 9 bases remaining between them. Germline V gene data show CDR1 as MNHEY and CDR2 as SVGAGI. The CDR3 is 13 residues long. This CDR3 reads CASSLTNNYGYTF. For the CDR3, the DNA is TGTGCCAGCAGTCTTACAAACAACTATGGCTACACCTTC.

The rearrangement joins TRBV5-4 to TRBJ2-1; possible D gene TRBD2, 5 bases. There are 16 residues in the CDR3. V was trimmed by 2 bases and J by 9 bases, leaving 21 bases between them. Germline-derived CDR1 and CDR2 are SGHNT and YYREEE (reference sequence). CDR3 sequence reads: CASSLGPGSSATEQFF. DNA of the CDR3: TGTGCCAGCAGCTTAGGGCCGGGAAGTTCTGCAACTGAGCAGTTCTTC.

This clone occurred a few times. The V gene is TRBV5-3, the J gene TRBJ1-2; D may be TRBD1 (5 bases). TRBV5-3 is classed as an ORF, of uncertain function. This CDR3 has 13 residues. V was shortened by 5 bases and J by 6 bases, with 14 bases between the two germline ends. CDR3 residues: CARRAGTAHGYTF. CDR3 DNA sequence: TGTGCCAGAAGGGCCGGGACGGCCCATGGCTACACCTTC.